This T cell receptor (beta chain) was identified in a study of identical twins. The V gene's germline CDR1 is LGHDT and CDR2 YNNKEL (reference sequence). This CDR3 contains 14 residues. The V end was cut by 3 bases, the J end by 4 bases, with 10 bases between. The cDNA had a unique molecular identifier and a template-switch universal primer site. A single record per CDR3 protein comes from TCRdb applying MiXCR to the 5' RACE reads. Altogether approximately 700,000 distinct CDR3 sequences are present, 18% being singletons, with the ten largest covering about an eighth. In addition, the sample was reused for a study of T cells expressing NK-cell markers. Per that paper: Investigators obtained TCR beta repertoires from sorted CD3+CD56+NKG2C+, CD3+CD56+NKG2C- and CD3+CD56-NKG2C+ T cells. In several experiments, sorting was confined to alpha-beta TCR T cells through use of an anti-gamma-delta TCR antibody.

This chain connects TRBV3-1 to TRBJ2-4; D remains unclear. The TCR comes from a woman under 30 in good health. The sequencing sample was made of PBMCs. The CDR3 nucleotides are TGTGCCAGCAGCCAGATTGAGTTTAAAAACATTCAGTACTTC. This codes for CASSQIEFKNIQYF.